This T cell receptor beta chain comes out of a study of T cell responses to AZD1222 COVID-19 vaccine. Profiling relied on immunoSEQ multiplex PCR, and the TCRdb table lists in-frame clones only, not all of them. In the table there are 120,000 to 150,000 clones, just over 90% of which are singletons. Study-wide results and caveats: Elevations in Spike-specific TCR breadth and depth followed administration of two AZD1222 doses. There were repertoire samples only from the period after the peak T cell response. Seropositive status at baseline applied to only five to seven AZD1222 recipients. Close to half of spike-specific TCRs reportedly recognize unmutated variant regions.

A word on this clone: Its specificity is unknown.

Germline V gene sequence: CDR1 SQVTM, CDR2 ANQGSEA. CDR3 length equals 13 residues. Sequencing was performed on peripheral blood, taken on day 0 of AZD1222 vaccination. The V and J genes are TRBV29-1 and TRBJ1-1; tentative D call: TRBD1 (6 bases). The source is an adult in good health. CDR3: CSSSGQLNTEAFF. CDR3 DNA sequence: TGCAGTTCTTCCGGACAGCTGAACACTGAAGCTTTCTTT.